This T cell receptor beta chain stems from a study of blood T cell repertoires in COVID-19. Per the authors' pipeline: Reference gene primers were amplified, and this amplification served to estimate nucleated cell counts. The repertoire was sequenced with immunoSEQ multiplex PCR; TCRdb's copy has only in-frame clones and lacks some. From that table come the V and J calls and clone size; the DNA was used to work out D and trimming. In the table there are 150,000 to 160,000 clones, approximately 86% of which are singletons. CDR1 is MNHEY and CDR2 is SMNVEV in the germline V gene (reference sequence). CDR3 length: 16 residues. Trimming stripped 4 bases from V and 0 bases from J, with 16 bases between.

The sequence derives from a woman in her 70s with acute or convalescent COVID-19. The material sequenced was peripheral blood. V and J are TRBV27 and TRBJ2-7, with D perhaps matching TRBD1 (6 bases). The DNA of the CDR3 is TGTGCCAGCAGTTCTACCAGGGGCCGCAGCTCCTACGAGCAGTACGTC. Translating it yields CASSSTRGRSSYEQYV.